One and the same sample provided the 27 T cell receptor beta chains below, sequenced in a study of blood T cells in healthy people across ages (dated by TCRdb to 2013 to 2016). Receptor libraries were prepared by 5' RACE. Reads for this sample came from an Illumina HiSeq 2500. A second PCR of about 6 to 11 cycles was run with a J-beta primer mix and a sample-barcoded 5' primer. TCRdb itself trimmed the public reads at Q25 with fastp, ran MiXCR and retained productive beta chains. CDR3 protein sequences are deduplicated, and each keeps its most common genes and DNA. The sample has under 950,000 distinct CDR3 sequences on record, around a fifth of them singletons. The top ten constitute under 25% of the sample. Specimen: blood. These receptors originate from an older man in good health.

The rearrangement uses TRBV12-3 or TRBV12-4 and TRBJ2-1, with a tentative D call TRBD2 (5 bases). The J call may be mistaken, given a closer DNA end match to TRBJ2-5. This CDR3 comprises 13 residues. DNA of the CDR3: TGTGCCAGCATCTCCTCGGGGCAAGAGACCCAGTACTTC. Translated: CASISSGQETQYF.

This clonotype was picked up a small number of times. The chain carries TRBV9 and TRBJ2-1, with 7 positions matching TRBD2. Per germline, CDR1 SGDLS and CDR2 YYNGEE. Trimming at V came to 2 bases and at J to 8 bases, leaving 10 bases not matched to a gene. The CDR3 contains 15 residues. In DNA, the CDR3 is TGTGCCAGCAGCGTCGGGACTACGTTTTTTTATGAGCAGTTCTTC. Its protein product is CASSVGTTFFYEQFF.

V is TRBV12-3 or TRBV12-4 and J is TRBJ2-5; D gene uncertain. The CDR3 loop spans 12 amino acids. Trimming stripped 3 bases from V and 9 bases from J, with 11 bases between. In DNA form, the CDR3 reads TGTGCCAGCAGTTTTAAGCACCAGGCCCAGTACTTC. Translating gives CASSFKHQAQYF.

The table lists this clonotype with a few counts. V is TRBV20-1 and J is TRBJ2-3, with D uncertain. In germline, CDR1 is DFQATT, CDR2 SNEGSKA (reference sequence). CDR3 length: 13 amino acids. Between the trimmed V and J ends, which lost 0 bases and 6 bases, there was a span of 10 bases. The CDR3 reads CSARDHSRDTQYF. The CDR3 region has the DNA TGCAGTGCTAGAGATCATAGTAGGGATACGCAGTATTTT.

This clonotype was seen a handful of times. This chain connects TRBV20-1 to TRBJ2-1; no reliable D call. The V gene lost 3 bases and the J gene lost 8 bases, with 11 bases spanning the gap. The germline V gene has CDR1 DFQATT and CDR2 SNEGSKA (reference sequence). The CDR3 spans 12 residues. The CDR3 reads CSASRFGDEQFF. In DNA form, the CDR3 reads TGCAGTGCTAGTCGTTTCGGCGATGAGCAGTTCTTC.

This clonotype has just a few counts. In DNA form, the CDR3 reads TGCAGTGCTATTCTACCGGGGGGTTCCACAGATACGCAGTATTTT. Translated, it gives CSAILPGGSTDTQYF. The genes are TRBV20-1 and TRBJ2-3; 7 positions agree with TRBD2. The CDR3 consists of 15 residues. Germline CDR1 DFQATT, CDR2 SNEGSKA (reference sequence). The junction had 9 bases not matched to a gene; V was cut back by 4 bases and J by 2 bases.

This clonotype was counted a few times. The rearrangement links TRBV18 to TRBJ1-2; D is perhaps TRBD1 (5 bases). Germline CDR1 is KGHSH and CDR2 is LQKENI. The V end lost 5 bases, the J end lost 3 bases, and 19 bases lay between the germline ends. This CDR3 contains 16 residues. This CDR3 is CASSTQRDGGHYGYTF. The CDR3 DNA reads as TGTGCCAGCTCAACCCAACGGGACGGTGGTCACTATGGCTACACCTTC.

The chain uses TRBV28 and TRBJ1-1, with D maybe TRBD1 (5 bases). V lost 7 bases, J lost 5 bases, and 14 bases lay in between. The germline gives CDR1 MDHEN, CDR2 SYDVKM. The CDR3 loop spans 13 amino acids. The CDR3 reads CASKGTYGTEAFF. The DNA for the CDR3 is TGTGCCAGCAAGGGGACCTATGGGACTGAAGCTTTCTTT.

Points on this clonotype: This could be a read error, since a much larger clone is one nucleotide away. This rearrangement joins TRBV7-2 to TRBJ2-7; D call uncertain. CDR3 size: 13 residues. Looked up from germline, CDR1 is SGHTA and CDR2 is FQGNSA. CDR3: CASSLEESYAQYV. CDR3 in DNA: TGTGCCAGCAGCTTAGAGGAATCCTACGCGCAGTACGTC.

CDR3 in DNA: TGTGCCAGCAGCTTTTCCTGGACTAGCGGGGGGGGGAATGAGCAGTTCTTC. Translated: CASSFSWTSGGGNEQFF. The chain links TRBV7-2 to TRBJ2-1; 15 bases fit TRBD2. There are 17 residues in the CDR3. With 3 bases clipped from V and 7 bases from J, the junction kept 7 bases outside the gene matches. Germline loops: CDR1 SGHTA, CDR2 FQGNSA.

This clonotype showed up just a few times. The V and J genes are TRBV5-5 and TRBJ1-4; D unclear. Deletions cut 4 bases from V and 0 bases from J, with 16 bases between. CDR3 size: 17 residues. CDR1 and CDR2 (germline): SGHKS, YYEKEE (reference sequence). DNA for the CDR3: TGTGCCAGCAGCCCCCCCGGCAGGCAAGCAACTAATGAAAAACTGTTTTTT. This codes for CASSPPGRQATNEKLFF.

This clonotype was detected only a few times. The V gene is TRBV3-1, the J gene TRBJ2-4; TRBD2 is a possible D gene (7 bases). Trimming stripped 6 bases from V and 7 bases from J, with 19 bases between. From germline, CDR1 is LGHDT and CDR2 YNNKEL (reference sequence). This CDR3 contains 15 residues. CDR3 amino acids: CASSLSGGGRNIQYF. CDR3 coding DNA: TGTGCCAGCAGTTTGTCGGGGGGCGGACGTAACATTCAGTACTTC.

On this clonotype itself: Its ends do not fully match the called genes, so a read error is possible. The rearrangement joins TRBV6-6 to TRBJ2-5; D not certain. The CDR3 is made up of 12 amino acids. Germline V CDR1 and CDR2: MNHNY, SVGAGI (reference sequence). This CDR3 is CASSSTAEFKFF. In DNA form, the CDR3 reads TGTGCCAGCAGCTCAACAGCCGAGTTCAAGTTCTTC.

This clonotype was detected only a few times. This chain connects TRBV6-5 to TRBJ1-4, with D tentatively TRBD1 (5 bases). CDR1 and CDR2 from the germline V gene are MNHEY and SVGAGI. The CDR3 has 14 amino acids. V was trimmed by 5 bases and J by 5 bases, leaving 12 bases between them. For the CDR3, the DNA is TGTGCCAGCAGTATTGGGGACCGCAATGAAAAACTGTTTTTT. Protein product: CASSIGDRNEKLFF.

This clonotype has just a few counts. This chain connects TRBV13 to TRBJ2-7; 7 bases are a match to TRBD2. Trimming at V came to 4 bases and at J to 2 bases, leaving 8 bases not matched to a gene. The germline CDR1 and CDR2 sequences are PRHDT and FYEKMQ (reference sequence). The CDR3 runs to 15 residues. In DNA, the CDR3 is TGTGCCAGCAGCTCCGGGGCGGGAGACCCCTACGAGCAGTACTTC. Its translation is CASSSGAGDPYEQYF. The full variable domain, in which reference TRBV13 and TRBJ2-7 provide the parts outside the CDR3, is AAGVIQSPRHLIKEKRETATLKCYPIPRHDTVYWYQQGPGQDPQFLISFYEKMQSDKGSIPDRFSAQQFSDYHSELNMSSLELGDSALYFCASSSGAGDPYEQYFGPGTRLTVT.

This clonotype was found a few times. The rearrangement uses TRBV5-7 and TRBJ2-3, with no clear D. TRBV5-7 is known as an ORF, though its function is uncertain. V shed 0 bases and J shed 5 bases, with 13 bases lying between them. The CDR3 length is 15 residues. CDR3 sequence: CASSLEDPCRDTQYF. In nucleotides, the CDR3 is TGTGCCAGCAGCTTGGAAGACCCCTGCAGAGATACGCAGTATTTT.

This clonotype occurred a few times. The chain employs TRBV20-1 and TRBJ2-2, with D maybe TRBD2 (5 bases). V lost 6 bases and J lost 4, with 12 bases in between. The CDR3 has 13 residues. The germline gives CDR1 DFQATT, CDR2 SNEGSKA (reference sequence). The CDR3 region is CSAARDSTGELFF. CDR3 nucleotide sequence: TGCAGTGCCGCTCGGGATAGCACCGGGGAGCTGTTTTTT.

The table lists this clonotype with a few counts. This chain links TRBV7-9 with TRBJ1-2; D not resolved. V shed 5 bases and J shed 8 bases, with 12 bases lying between them. Per germline, CDR1 SEHNR and CDR2 FQNEAQ (reference sequence). This CDR3 is built from 12 residues. In DNA form, the CDR3 reads TGTGCCAGCAGCGCCGGGGATCGAGGCTACACCTTC. Translated, it gives CASSAGDRGYTF.

The J gene is TRBJ2-5, the V gene TRBV6-2 or TRBV6-3; 10 bases fit TRBD1. From germline, CDR1 is MNHEY and CDR2 SVGEGT. V lost 2 bases to trimming and J lost 4 bases; unmatched junction nucleotides: 7. This CDR3 contains 16 residues. CDR3 nucleotide sequence: TGTGCCAGCAGTTACGGACAAAGGGACAGGGGAGAGACCCAGTACTTC. Its translation: CASSYGQRDRGETQYF.

This chain links TRBV12-3 or TRBV12-4 with TRBJ2-3, with 10 bases matching TRBD1. The CDR3 has 14 residues. The V segment lost 4 bases and the J segment 11 bases; nucleotides outside the gene matches: 9. The CDR3 nucleotides are TGTGCCAGCAGTTCCCACGGACAGGGGGGTAGGCAGTATTTT. Translating it yields CASSSHGQGGRQYF.

This clonotype was observed a handful of times. The chain links TRBV7-9 to TRBJ2-1; a possible D gene is TRBD2 (6 bases). The germline V gene has CDR1 SEHNR and CDR2 FQNEAQ (reference sequence). V lost 4 bases to trimming and J lost 9 bases, with 22 bases between them. The CDR3 extends over 16 amino acids. This CDR3 reads CASSSSSAPWGVEQFF. The CDR3 nucleotides are TGTGCCAGCAGCTCATCTAGCGCTCCCTGGGGGGTTGAGCAGTTCTTC. Variable domain in full (rest from reference TRBV7-9 and TRBJ2-1): DTGVSQNPRHKITKRGQNVTFRCDPISEHNRLYWYRQTLGQGPEFLTYFQNEAQLEKSRLLSDRFSAERPKGSFSTLEIQRTEQGDSAMYLCASSSSSAPWGVEQFFGPGTRLTVL.

The chain couples TRBV5-4 to TRBJ2-6; possible D gene TRBD1, 5 bases. The CDR3 spans 15 residues. The V end was cut by 5 bases, the J end by 0 bases, with 9 bases between. The germline V gene encodes CDR1 SGHNT and CDR2 YYREEE (reference sequence). The CDR3 DNA sequence: TGTGCCAGCAGTGGACACTACTCTGGGGCCAACGTCCTGACTTTC. Protein sequence: CASSGHYSGANVLTF.

This clonotype was found a few times. The chain uses TRBV20-1 and TRBJ2-1; D possibly uses TRBD1 or TRBD2 (6 bases each). Germline CDR1 and CDR2: DFQATT and SNEGSKA (reference sequence). The CDR3 sequence is 15 residues long. The germline V and J ends were trimmed by 1 base and 10 bases, with 20 bases remaining between them. CDR3 sequence (DNA): TGCAGTGCTAGAGGGCCGGGGGCAGAAGCGAGGGAGCAGTTCTTC. Its protein is CSARGPGAEAREQFF.

The genes are TRBV27 and TRBJ2-1; 7 bases are a match to TRBD2. Trimming cost V 8 bases and J 5 bases; bases outside gene matches: 9. CDR1 is MNHEY and CDR2 is SMNVEV in the germline V gene (reference sequence). This CDR3 region has 14 residues. The CDR3 sequence is CASLGAGVHNEQFF. The CDR3 DNA is TGTGCCAGCTTGGGTGCGGGAGTCCACAATGAGCAGTTCTTC.

This clonotype came up a few times. The J gene is TRBJ1-2, the V gene TRBV12-3 or TRBV12-4; TRBD1 matches 11 bases. The CDR3 is 15 amino acids. The V segment lost 6 bases and the J segment 8 bases; nucleotides outside the gene matches: 11. CDR3 DNA: TGTGCCAGCAGACCCCCCGGGACAGGGGGAGGAGGCTACACCTTC. This translates into CASRPPGTGGGGYTF.

This clonotype came up a few times. V is TRBV7-2 and J is TRBJ2-3; the D gene is possibly TRBD2 (6 bases). With 1 base removed from V and 14 bases from J, the gap between germline ends came to 13 bases. Looked up from germline, CDR1 is SGHTA and CDR2 is FQGNSA. The CDR3 is 12 amino acids. The CDR3: CASSLGAGTLYF. CDR3 coding DNA: TGTGCCAGCAGCTTAGGAGCCGGGACTCTGTATTTT.

The rearrangement joins TRBV12-3 or TRBV12-4 to TRBJ2-1; 13 nucleotides agree with TRBD2. CDR3 length equals 15 residues. The V gene end was trimmed by 5 bases and the J gene end by 10 bases; junction bases not matched to a gene: 8. Here the CDR3 DNA reads TGTGCCAGCAGTAGGGGACTAGCGGGACCGACGGAGCAGTTCTTC. Protein: CASSRGLAGPTEQFF.